This T cell receptor (beta chain) originates from a study of memory CD8 T cells in hepatitis C reinfection. The protocol was immunoSEQ multiplex PCR, while the TCRdb copy is restricted to in-frame clones and leaves out a portion. The repertoire holds tens of thousands of clones, with nearly 90% as singletons. The CDR3 has 15 residues. Germline V gene sequence: CDR1 SGHVS, CDR2 FQNEAQ. The V end was cut by 6 bases, the J end by 2 bases, with 14 bases between. Stated time point: pre-reinfection, 55 to 20 weeks before reinfection detection. TCR sequencing was done directly ex vivo on sorted cells, without expansion in vitro.

The chain carries TRBV7-8 and TRBJ2-1; a weak D match, TRBD1 (6 bases). The sequenced material came from naive CD8+ T cells sorted from blood. This clonotype was sampled from a man between 18 and 29 years old with hepatitis C virus infection. The CDR3 protein is CASSHWTATYNEQFF. The CDR3 DNA reads as TGTGCCAGCAGTCATTGGACAGCAACCTACAATGAGCAGTTCTTC.